This passage covers 23 T cell receptor beta chains from one sample sequenced in a study of shared clonotypes between healthy human individuals. Sequenced by immunoSEQ multiplex PCR; TCRdb stores in-frame clones only, minus some. The data hold roughly 1 million clones, with about 77% observed a single time. What was sequenced was memory CD4+ T cells sorted from blood. Specified subset: CD45RA-negative fraction. The receptors here all came from a man in his late teens or twenties in good health.

This clone was counted a few times. CDR3 coding DNA: TGCGCCAGCAGCCAAGGAGCGGGGATTGGGAATCAGCCCCAGCATTTT. Amino acids: CASSQGAGIGNQPQHF. This chain links TRBV4-3 with TRBJ1-5; no definite D call. The V gene lost 1 base and the J gene lost 4 bases, with 14 bases spanning the gap. This CDR3 contains 16 residues. Looked up from germline, CDR1 is LGHNA and CDR2 is YSLEER.

This clone was seen a handful of times. V usage is TRBV6-5 and J usage is TRBJ1-1; D gene ambiguous. CDR3 length: 12 residues. Between the trimmed V and J ends, which lost 6 bases and 7 bases, there was a span of 12 bases. CDR1 is MNHEY, CDR2 SVGAGI, per germline. The chain's CDR3 is CASSPAGREAFF. The CDR3 nucleotides are TGTGCCAGCAGCCCCGCGGGCCGTGAAGCTTTCTTT.

The chain is built from TRBV10-3 and TRBJ2-5; TRBD2 is a possible D gene (6 bases). Germline V gene data show CDR1 as ENHRY and CDR2 as SYGVKD. V lost 3 bases, J lost 3 bases, and 8 bases lay in between. This CDR3 has 13 amino acids. CDR3 sequence: CAISEPGEETQYF. The CDR3 region has the DNA TGTGCCATCAGTGAACCGGGGGAAGAGACCCAGTACTTC.

This clone was seen a handful of times. The chain has TRBV5-1 and TRBJ2-3, with TRBD2 identical over 11 bases. The CDR3 has 15 residues. Per germline, CDR1 SGHRS and CDR2 YFSETQ. V lost 1 base to trimming and J lost 3 bases; unmatched junction nucleotides: 1. CDR3 residues: CASSLTSGRTDTQYF. The CDR3 region has the DNA TGCGCCAGCAGCTTGACTAGCGGGAGAACAGATACGCAGTATTTT.

In regard to this clone: The sample carries other DNA sequences with the same CDR3. The genes are TRBV7-2 and TRBJ2-3; D perhaps matches TRBD2 (6 bases). There are 15 residues in the CDR3. CDR1 is SGHTA, CDR2 FQGNSA, per germline. V dropped 5 bases and J dropped 1 base, with 13 bases sitting between them. CDR3 in amino acids: CASSPRRGGTDTQYF. CDR3 DNA sequence: TGTGCCAGCAGCCCTCGGAGGGGAGGCACAGATACGCAGTATTTT. The full variable domain, in which reference TRBV7-2 and TRBJ2-3 provide the parts outside the CDR3, is GAGVSQSPSNKVTEKGKDVELRCDPISGHTALYWYRQSLGQGLEFLIYFQGNSAPDKSGLPSDRFSAERTGGSVSTLTIQRTQQEDSAVYLCASSPRRGGTDTQYFGPGTRLTVL.

With respect to this clone: Other DNA variants within this sample encode the same CDR3. V usage is TRBV11-2 and J usage is TRBJ1-1; D is undetermined. CDR3 length: 14 residues. Germline loops: CDR1 SGHAT, CDR2 FQNNGV. V shed 1 base and J shed 1 base, with 7 bases lying between them. CDR3 loop: CASSLVTGNTEAFF. The CDR3 nucleotides are TGTGCCAGCAGCTTAGTAACGGGGAACACTGAAGCTTTCTTT.

The rearrangement links TRBV11-2 to TRBJ2-2; D might be TRBD1 (6 bases). Germline V gene lookup returns CDR1 SGHAT and CDR2 FQNNGV. The CDR3 is 12 residues long. Trimming took 8 bases from V and 5 from J, leaving 9 bases between them. The CDR3 sequence: CASGQLTGELFF. CDR3 sequence (DNA): TGTGCCAGCGGACAGTTGACCGGGGAGCTGTTTTTT.

The chain has TRBV28 and TRBJ2-1, with a possible D match to TRBD1 (6 bases). The CDR3 length is 15 residues. CDR1 is MDHEN and CDR2 is SYDVKM in the germline V gene. V was cut by 3 bases and J by 2 bases, with 11 bases left in between. CDR3 residues: CASSFVRGPYNEQFF. For the CDR3, the DNA is TGTGCCAGCAGTTTCGTCAGGGGACCCTACAATGAGCAGTTCTTC.

The chain joins TRBV6-6 to TRBJ1-5, with D possibly TRBD1 on 5 matching bases. CDR1 and CDR2 (germline): MNHNY, SVGAGI (reference sequence). The CDR3 runs to 15 residues. V lost 7 bases, J lost 2 bases, and 15 bases lay in between. CDR3 nucleotide sequence: TGTGCCAGCACCCTTGGAGGGGTAGGCAATCAGCCCCAGCATTTT. Translated: CASTLGGVGNQPQHF.

V usage is TRBV4-1 and J usage is TRBJ2-1, with 11 bases identical to TRBD2. There are 16 residues in the CDR3. Germline values: CDR1 MGHRA, CDR2 YSYEKL. The junction had 7 bases not matched to a gene; V was cut back by 4 bases and J by 5 bases. CDR3: CASSRFELAGDNEQFF. DNA of the CDR3: TGCGCCAGCAGCCGATTCGAACTAGCGGGGGACAATGAGCAGTTCTTC.

About this clone itself: An end of the junction differs from the germline gene, which may be a read error. The gene calls are TRBV7-7 and TRBJ2-1; unclear D gene. This CDR3 region has 13 residues. Germline CDR1 reads SSHAT; CDR2 reads FNYEAQ (reference sequence). In DNA, the CDR3 is TGTGCTAGCAGCTTAGAACCCTACAATGAGCAGTTCTTC. Its translation: CASSLEPYNEQFF.

The chain uses TRBV11-2 and TRBJ1-4; 7 nucleotides match TRBD1. Germline V CDR1 and CDR2: SGHAT, FQNNGV. V shed 4 bases, J shed 8 bases, and the junction held 10 bases outside the gene matches. The CDR3 is made up of 15 amino acids. CDR3 in amino acids: CASSSSTGPREKLFF. The DNA for the CDR3 is TGTGCCAGCAGCTCCTCGACAGGGCCTAGGGAAAAACTGTTTTTT.

V is TRBV6-5 and J is TRBJ1-4, with no clear D. Looked up from germline, CDR1 is MNHEY and CDR2 is SVGAGI. Trimming took 3 bases from V and 8 from J, leaving 13 bases between them. There are 14 residues in the CDR3. This chain's CDR3 is CASSYEVTGEKLFF. DNA of the CDR3: TGTGCCAGCAGTTATGAGGTGACTGGGGAAAAACTGTTTTTT.

The genes are TRBV2 and TRBJ1-3, with 7 nucleotides matching TRBD1. Losses at the gene ends were 6 bases for V and 0 bases for J; bases not matched to a gene: 5. This CDR3 has 15 amino acids. Germline assignment: CDR1 SNHLY and CDR2 FYNNEI. CDR3 sequence: CASSTQGSSGNTIYF. In DNA form, the CDR3 reads TGTGCCAGCAGCACACAGGGGAGCTCTGGAAACACCATATATTTT.

A remark on this clone: Other DNA sequences of this sample code for an identical CDR3. The chain uses TRBV18 and TRBJ2-1, with 9 nucleotides matching TRBD2. This CDR3 contains 15 residues. Germline CDR1 reads KGHSH; CDR2 reads LQKENI. V was clipped by 2 bases and J by 5 bases; unmatched bases: 4. The CDR3 spells CASSPGLAGNNEQFF. The CDR3, as DNA: TGTGCCAGCTCACCAGGGCTAGCGGGGAACAATGAGCAGTTCTTC.

This chain links TRBV7-2 with TRBJ2-7; D not certain. This CDR3 region has 12 residues. The ends were cut back, 6 bases at V and 0 bases at J, with 6 bases in the middle. Per germline, CDR1 SGHTA and CDR2 FQGNSA. This CDR3 reads CASRPDSYEQYF. For the CDR3, the DNA is TGTGCCAGCAGGCCGGACTCCTACGAGCAGTACTTC. The entire variable domain, with the rest obtained from reference TRBV7-2 and TRBJ2-7, is as follows: GAGVSQSPSNKVTEKGKDVELRCDPISGHTALYWYRQSLGQGLEFLIYFQGNSAPDKSGLPSDRFSAERTGGSVSTLTIQRTQQEDSAVYLCASRPDSYEQYFGPGTRLTVT.

The genes are TRBV2 and TRBJ2-2, with unresolved D. Germline V gene data show CDR1 as SNHLY and CDR2 as FYNNEI. With 6 bases removed from V and 7 bases from J, the gap between germline ends came to 6 bases. There are 11 residues in the CDR3. This chain's CDR3 is CASRANGELFF. The CDR3 DNA sequence: TGTGCCAGCAGAGCAAACGGGGAGCTGTTTTTT.

This clone has a handful of counts. This sequence joins TRBV7-3 and TRBJ1-2; the match to TRBD1 covers 8 bases. CDR3 length equals 13 residues. Per the germline V gene, CDR1 is SGHTA and CDR2 is FQGTGA. Germline trimming cut 10 bases from V and 8 bases from J; bases unmatched to any gene: 12. This chain's CDR3 is CATERGQGEGYTF. The CDR3 region has the DNA TGTGCCACTGAGAGAGGACAGGGTGAGGGCTACACCTTC.

The genes are TRBV5-6 and TRBJ1-3; D is possibly TRBD1 (5 bases). Germline CDR1 reads SGHDT; CDR2 reads YYEEEE. The germline V and J ends were trimmed by 1 base and 7 bases, with 9 bases remaining between them. The CDR3 has 13 amino acids. DNA of the CDR3: TGTGCCAGCAGCTTGACAGGACGGAACACCATATATTTT. Translated, it gives CASSLTGRNTIYF.

This clone was seen a handful of times. This chain joins TRBV7-3 and TRBJ1-1; D is perhaps TRBD1 (6 bases). Germline loops: CDR1 SGHTA, CDR2 FQGTGA. CDR3 length equals 13 residues. Trimming pared 5 bases from V and 3 bases from J, leaving 10 bases between. The CDR3 DNA reads TGTGCCAGCAGCAAGGACAGTTACACTGAAGCTTTCTTT. It yields the protein CASSKDSYTEAFF. The whole variable domain, remainder taken from reference TRBV7-3 and TRBJ1-1, is GAGVSQTPSNKVTEKGKYVELRCDPISGHTALYWYRQSLGQGPEFLIYFQGTGAADDSGLPNDRFFAVRPEGSVSTLKIQRTERGDSAVYLCASSKDSYTEAFFGQGTRLTVV.

This chain links TRBV4-1 with TRBJ2-4; unclear D gene. CDR1 is MGHRA, CDR2 YSYEKL, per germline. This CDR3 contains 14 residues. V shed 0 bases and J shed 8 bases, with 11 bases lying between them. The CDR3 region has the DNA TGCGCCAGCAGCCAAGACACCGGTCGAGACATTCAGTACTTC. Protein sequence: CASSQDTGRDIQYF.

The chain is built from TRBV4-1 and TRBJ2-5; TRBD1 matches 9 bases. The CDR3 spans 14 residues. The junction had 5 bases not matched to a gene; V was cut back by 4 bases and J by 5 bases. In germline, CDR1 is MGHRA, CDR2 YSYEKL. The CDR3: CASSPTGGRETQYF. Here the CDR3 DNA reads TGCGCCAGCAGCCCTACAGGGGGCAGGGAGACCCAGTACTTC.

This clone has more than one count but fewer than ten. The V and J genes are TRBV27 and TRBJ2-7; tentative D call: TRBD2 (5 bases). The CDR3 is made up of 15 amino acids. Germline values: CDR1 MNHEY, CDR2 SMNVEV (reference sequence). V was trimmed by 7 bases and J by 0 bases, leaving 16 bases between them. The CDR3 loop is CASTQRPHSSYEQYF. CDR3 DNA sequence: TGTGCCAGCACACAGCGGCCACATAGCTCCTACGAGCAGTACTTC.